Listed below are T cell receptor beta chains from one sample, sequenced in a study of cytomegalovirus exposure and HLA in healthy donors. Only in-frame clones appear in the TCRdb table, and some are missing; sequencing was by immunoSEQ multiplex PCR. This table holds 120,000 or so clones, around 85% found once. What was sequenced was PBMCs. These receptors originate from a man aged 40-55 years in good health and CMV-seronegative. Each CDR3 is given with its conserved first and last residue. D genes are given only for firm matches. Size values are once, few and many counts, or a class for expanded clones, and some rows have none.

V: TRBV5-1
J: TRBJ1-1
size: .
D: .
DNA: TGCGCCAGCAGCCCGCTGGGGGGGTATGAAGGCACTGAAGCTTTCTTT
CDR3: CASSPLGGYEGTEAFF

V: TRBV18
J: TRBJ2-4
size: .
D: TRBD1
DNA: TGTGCCAGCTCACAAGGGGGCGCGTCCAAAAACATTCAGTACTTC
CDR3: CASSQGGASKNIQYF

V: TRBV30
J: TRBJ1-5
size: .
D: .
DNA: TGTGCCTGGAGTTTCTGGGGGGGGAATCAGCCCCAGCATTTT
CDR3: CAWSFWGGNQPQHF

V: TRBV7-3
J: TRBJ1-1
size: .
D: .
DNA: TGTGCCAGCAGCCTACTGAGGAACACTGAAGCTTTCTTT
CDR3: CASSLLRNTEAFF

V: TRBV7-3
J: TRBJ1-1
size: .
D: TRBD1
DNA: TGTGCCAGCAGCTTATTTGGGACAGGGCTCTCCGAAGCTTTCTTT
CDR3: CASSLFGTGLSEAFF

V: TRBV6-1
J: TRBJ2-1
size: .
D: TRBD1
DNA: TGTGCCAGCAGAAAGACAGGGGCCGGGAATGAGCAGTTCTTC
CDR3: CASRKTGAGNEQFF

V: TRBV29-1
J: TRBJ2-2
size: .
D: TRBD1
DNA: TGCAGCGCCTCCCGAGGGACAGGCAACACCGGGGAGCTGTTTTTT
CDR3: CSASRGTGNTGELFF

V: TRBV5-1
J: TRBJ1-4
size: few
D: .
DNA: TGCGCCAGCAGCTTGGGAACAGGGTCCGAAAAACTGTTTTTT
CDR3: CASSLGTGSEKLFF

V: TRBV2
J: TRBJ2-3
size: .
D: TRBD2
DNA: TGTGCCAGCACGGAGGTGGGGGGGACAGATACGCAGTATTTT
CDR3: CASTEVGGTDTQYF

V: TRBV6-5
J: TRBJ1-5
size: .
D: .
DNA: TGTGCCAGCAGTTACGACAGGTCCAATCAGCCCCAGCATTTT
CDR3: CASSYDRSNQPQHF

V: TRBV5-1
J: TRBJ2-1
size: .
D: TRBD2
DNA: TGCGCCAGCAGCCCGGGACTAGCGGGGGGATCCTACAATGAGCAGTTCTTC
CDR3: CASSPGLAGGSYNEQFF

V: TRBV6-5
J: TRBJ1-1
size: .
D: .
DNA: TGTGCCAGCACCCCCCTCGGGACAAAGAACACTGAAGCTTTCTTT
CDR3: CASTPLGTKNTEAFF

V: TRBV5-4
J: TRBJ2-3
size: .
D: .
DNA: TGTGCCAGCAGCTTACCCCTCGGGGATACGCAGTATTTT
CDR3: CASSLPLGDTQYF

V: TRBV6-6
J: TRBJ2-5
size: .
D: TRBD1
DNA: TGTGCCAGCAGACCCACAGGGGGTCAAGAGACCCAGTACTTC
CDR3: CASRPTGGQETQYF

V: TRBV9
J: TRBJ1-2
size: .
D: .
DNA: TGTGCCAGCAGCGATGCAGGGGACTATGGCTACACCTTC
CDR3: CASSDAGDYGYTF

V: TRBV6-5
J: TRBJ1-2
size: once
D: .
DNA: TGTGCCAGCAGTCAACTAGGGACACCGAGATATGGCTACACCTTC
CDR3: CASSQLGTPRYGYTF

V: TRBV9
J: TRBJ1-2
size: .
D: TRBD1
DNA: TGTGCCAGCAGAGGGGACAGGAGCGTCTATGGCTACACCTTC
CDR3: CASRGDRSVYGYTF

V: TRBV9
J: TRBJ1-1
size: .
D: TRBD1
DNA: TGTGCCAGCAGCCGGGACAGGGGGCCGAAAACTGAAGCTTTCTTT
CDR3: CASSRDRGPKTEAFF

V: TRBV10-2
J: TRBJ1-5
size: .
D: .
DNA: TGCGCCAGCAGTGAGATCCAGGAAGGTCAGCCCCAGCATTTT
CDR3: CASSEIQEGQPQHF

V: TRBV4-3
J: TRBJ1-2
size: .
D: TRBD1
DNA: TGCGCCAGCAGCCAAGGCCAGGGGGCGGGCGGCTACACCTTC
CDR3: CASSQGQGAGGYTF

V: TRBV5-4
J: TRBJ2-5
size: .
D: TRBD1
DNA: TGTGCCAGCAGCCGCGGGGGGACAGGGGGAATAGAGACCCAGTACTTC
CDR3: CASSRGGTGGIETQYF

V: TRBV6-5
J: TRBJ1-2
size: .
D: .
DNA: TGTGCCAGCAGTTACTGGGGCGAATATGGCTACACCTTC
CDR3: CASSYWGEYGYTF

V: TRBV28
J: TRBJ1-3
size: few
D: TRBD1
DNA: TGTGCCAGCAGTTTAGTTAGGACAGGGGTGGGCTCTGGAAACACCATATATTTT
CDR3: CASSLVRTGVGSGNTIYF

V: TRBV6-5
J: TRBJ1-1
size: once
D: .
DNA: TGTGCCAGCAGTTCCCGGGGGTACACTGAAGCTTTCTTT
CDR3: CASSSRGYTEAFF

V: TRBV6-6
J: TRBJ1-6
size: .
D: .
DNA: TGTGCCAGCACCCCGACACGGGAATATAATTCACCCCTCCACTTT
CDR3: CASTPTREYNSPLHF

V: TRBV29-1
J: TRBJ1-1
size: .
D: .
DNA: TGCAGCGTGAGGTGGGTTCGGAACACTGAAGCTTTCTTT
CDR3: CSVRWVRNTEAFF

V: TRBV7-8
J: TRBJ1-2
size: .
D: .
DNA: TGTGCCAGCAGCTCTGGCAGGGGCTATGGCTACACCTTC
CDR3: CASSSGRGYGYTF

V: TRBV6-1
J: TRBJ1-5
size: .
D: TRBD1
DNA: TGTGCCAGCAGTGAAGGGACAGGGAATCAGCCCCAGCATTTT
CDR3: CASSEGTGNQPQHF

V: TRBV6-1
J: TRBJ2-2
size: .
D: .
DNA: TGTGCCAGCAGCGGAGAAAGCGAATCCGGGGAGCTGTTTTTT
CDR3: CASSGESESGELFF

V: TRBV29-1
J: TRBJ2-3
size: .
D: .
DNA: TGCAGCGTCGTGGCCCCACAAGCGTCGACAGATACGCAGTATTTT
CDR3: CSVVAPQASTDTQYF

V: TRBV6-4
J: TRBJ2-1
size: .
D: TRBD2
DNA: TGTGCCAGCAGCGCTACTAGCGGGGGGTTCTACAATGAGCAGTTCTTC
CDR3: CASSATSGGFYNEQFF

V: TRBV19
J: TRBJ1-1
size: .
D: TRBD1
DNA: TGTGCCAGTAGTATGCAGGGACAGGAGAACACTGAAGCTTTCTTT
CDR3: CASSMQGQENTEAFF

V: TRBV5-4
J: TRBJ1-4
size: .
D: .
DNA: TGTGCCAGCAGCTTGGGACTTAGCCCCAATGAAAAACTGTTTTTT
CDR3: CASSLGLSPNEKLFF

V: TRBV29-1
J: TRBJ1-1
size: .
D: .
DNA: TGCAGCGTCGGGTGGGGCCTGACAACTGAAGCTTTCTTT
CDR3: CSVGWGLTTEAFF

V: TRBV27
J: TRBJ2-1
size: .
D: TRBD2
DNA: TGTGCCAGCAGTTTAAGGCTAGCGGGGGGAAATGAGCAGTTCTTC
CDR3: CASSLRLAGGNEQFF

V: TRBV7-9
J: TRBJ2-5
size: .
D: TRBD2
DNA: TGTGCCAGCAGTTTAGGACTAGCGGGGCAAGAGACCCAGTACTTC
CDR3: CASSLGLAGQETQYF

V: TRBV7-9
J: TRBJ1-2
size: few
D: TRBD1
DNA: TGTGCCAGCAGCCCGAGACCGACAGGGTCTGATGGCTACACCTTC
CDR3: CASSPRPTGSDGYTF

V: TRBV5-6
J: TRBJ1-1
size: .
D: .
DNA: TGTGCCAGCAGCCCAAGGGGACTTGAAGCTTTCTTT
CDR3: CASSPRGLEAFF

V: TRBV11-2
J: TRBJ1-4
size: .
D: .
DNA: TGTGCCAGCAGCTTAAGGGGTGAAAAACTGTTTTTT
CDR3: CASSLRGEKLFF

V: TRBV6-6
J: TRBJ1-2
size: .
D: .
DNA: TGTGCCAGCAGTTACCCGGGGGGGAGCGGCTACACCTTC
CDR3: CASSYPGGSGYTF

V: TRBV6-6
J: TRBJ1-2
size: .
D: .
DNA: TGTGCCAGCAGTAAACAGGGTTCCTATGGCTACACCTTC
CDR3: CASSKQGSYGYTF

V: TRBV9
J: TRBJ1-1
size: .
D: .
DNA: TGTGCCAGCAGCGTAGTTCATGGGAAAACAGGGTCTGAAGCTTTCTTT
CDR3: CASSVVHGKTGSEAFF

V: TRBV28
J: TRBJ2-7
size: .
D: .
DNA: TGTGCCAGCAGTTTAGGAGGACAGCAGTACTTC
CDR3: CASSLGGQQYF

V: TRBV28
J: TRBJ2-5
size: .
D: .
DNA: TGTGCCAGCAGTTCATTAGAGACCCAGTACTTC
CDR3: CASSSLETQYF